This TCR beta chain was retrieved from a study of CD8 T cells in ankylosing spondylitis. Study findings and constraints: Disease-linked clones reportedly showed significant enrichment in matched ankylosing spondylitis synovial fluid. Peripheral blood samples showed relatively rare disease-linked clones, and these clones were CD8+. One TCR beta motif, made up of eight or nine highly homologous variants, appeared characteristic of ankylosing spondylitis blood.

The CDR3 has 14 amino acids. Trimming took 5 bases from V and 3 from J, leaving 14 bases between them. Germline values: CDR1 MNHEY, CDR2 SMNVEV (reference sequence). A note on this clonotype: The antigen remains unidentified.

It was by quantitative 5'-RACE with molecular barcodes that TCR beta libraries were made. One entry per CDR3 protein results from TCRdb running MiXCR on the 5' RACE reads. The sample has hundreds of thousands of distinct CDR3 sequences, about an eighth seen once; the top ten hold approximately 0.46%. Input material: blood, either unsorted or a sorted T cell fraction (not recorded which). The TCR comes from a male donor with ankylosing spondylitis. The rearrangement joins TRBV27 to TRBJ2-7; D possibly uses TRBD1 or TRBD2 (5 bases each). The CDR3 sequence: CASSGRDPFYEQYF. In DNA form, the CDR3 reads TGTGCCAGCAGTGGCCGGGACCCATTCTACGAGCAGTACTTC.